This T cell receptor (beta chain) came from a study of PD-1 blockade in mismatch repair-deficient tumors. CDR1 is KGHSH, CDR2 LQKENI, per germline. CDR3 length: 18 amino acids. The V end was cut by 1 base, the J end by 6 bases, with 23 bases between. Produced via immunoSEQ multiplex PCR; TCRdb's table is partial and in-frame only. The table lists some 110,000 clones, 60% to 85% of them singletons. The chain recombines TRBV18 with TRBJ2-3; D may be TRBD2 (5 bases). This receptor was taken from an adult with mismatch repair-deficient cancer. Source: peripheral blood, taken 60 to 65 weeks after starting pembrolizumab. CDR3 sequence: CASSPLASGSQVGDTQYF. CDR3 bases: TGTGCCAGCTCACCACTGGCAAGCGGCTCTCAAGTAGGGGATACGCAGTATTTT.